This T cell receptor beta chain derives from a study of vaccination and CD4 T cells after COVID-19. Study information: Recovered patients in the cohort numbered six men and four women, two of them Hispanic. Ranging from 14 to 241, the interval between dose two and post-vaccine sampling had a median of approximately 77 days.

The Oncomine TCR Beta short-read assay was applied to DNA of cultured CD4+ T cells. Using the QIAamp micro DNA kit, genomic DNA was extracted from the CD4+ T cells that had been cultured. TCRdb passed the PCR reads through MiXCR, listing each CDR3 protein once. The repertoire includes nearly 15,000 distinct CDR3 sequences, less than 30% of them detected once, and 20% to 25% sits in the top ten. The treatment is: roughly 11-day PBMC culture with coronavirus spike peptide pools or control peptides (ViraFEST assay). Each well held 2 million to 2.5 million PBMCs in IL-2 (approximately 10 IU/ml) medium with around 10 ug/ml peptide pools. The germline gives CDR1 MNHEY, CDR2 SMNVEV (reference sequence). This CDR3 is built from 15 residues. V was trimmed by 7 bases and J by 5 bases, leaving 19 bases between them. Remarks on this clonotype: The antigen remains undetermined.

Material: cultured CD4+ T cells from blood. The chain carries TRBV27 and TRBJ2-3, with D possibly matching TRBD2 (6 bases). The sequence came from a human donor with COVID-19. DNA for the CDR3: TGTGCCAGCACTTTTCGGGGGAGATGGGGAGATACGCAGTATTTT. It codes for CASTFRGRWGDTQYF.